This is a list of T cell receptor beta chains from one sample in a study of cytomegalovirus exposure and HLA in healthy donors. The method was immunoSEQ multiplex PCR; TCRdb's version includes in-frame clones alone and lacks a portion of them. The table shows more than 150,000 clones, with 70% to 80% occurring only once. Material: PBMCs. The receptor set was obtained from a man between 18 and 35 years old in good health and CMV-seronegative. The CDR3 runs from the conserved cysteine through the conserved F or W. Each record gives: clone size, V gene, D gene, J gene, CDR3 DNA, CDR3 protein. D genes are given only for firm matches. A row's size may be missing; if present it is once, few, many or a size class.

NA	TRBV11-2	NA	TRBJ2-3	TGTGCCAGCAGCCCCTTTCGGCGGAGAGCCACAGATACGCAGTATTTT	CASSPFRRRATDTQYF
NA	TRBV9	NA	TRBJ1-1	TGTGCCAGCAGCGTCGACACTTCGAACACTGAAGCTTTCTTT	CASSVDTSNTEAFF
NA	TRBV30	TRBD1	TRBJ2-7	TGTGCCTGGGAGACAGGGCGGAAGCAGTACTTC	CAWETGRKQYF
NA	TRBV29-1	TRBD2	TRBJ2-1	TGCAGCACACCCGGGACTAGCGAGCCTCTGAGCTCCTACAATGAGCAGTTCTTC	CSTPGTSEPLSSYNEQFF
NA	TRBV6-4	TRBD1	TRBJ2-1	TGTGCCAGCAGCTCCGGGACAGGGGGCTTGGAGCAGTTCTTC	CASSSGTGGLEQFF
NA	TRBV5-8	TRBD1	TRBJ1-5	TGTGCCAGCAGCCAGGACAGGGTATTGGATAGCAATCAGCCCCAGCATTTT	CASSQDRVLDSNQPQHF
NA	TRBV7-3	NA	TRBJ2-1	TGTGCCAGCAGCTTAAGCAGTGCGCCGAGCCTCGGGAATGAGCAGTTCTTC	CASSLSSAPSLGNEQFF
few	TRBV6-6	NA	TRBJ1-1	TGTGCCAGCAGTTACCTCACAGTGTCCCCACAAGCTTTCTTT	CASSYLTVSPQAFF
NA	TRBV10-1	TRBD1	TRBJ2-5	TGCGCCAGCCTAGCAAGTAGACAGGGGGAAGAGACCCAGTACTTC	CASLASRQGEETQYF
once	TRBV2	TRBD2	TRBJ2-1	TGTGCCAGCAGTGGGACTAGTCGGAATGAGCAGTTCTTC	CASSGTSRNEQFF
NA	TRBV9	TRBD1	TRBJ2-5	TGTGCCAGCAGCCCGCGGACAGGGGCAGAGACCCAGTACTTC	CASSPRTGAETQYF
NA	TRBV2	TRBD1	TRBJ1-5	TGTGCCAGCAGTGAGGTTTTAGGACAGGCAAGCAATCAGCCCCAGCATTTT	CASSEVLGQASNQPQHF
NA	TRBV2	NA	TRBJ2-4	TGTGCCAGCAGTGAACAGGGTAGGGTCAAAAACATTCAGTACTTC	CASSEQGRVKNIQYF
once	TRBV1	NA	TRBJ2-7	TGCACCAGCAGCCAAGATCGGGAGAACAACGAGCAGTACTTC	CTSSQDRENNEQYF
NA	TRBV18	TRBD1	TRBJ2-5	TGTGCCAGCTCACGGGGGACAGGGGGTCAAGAGACCCAGTACTTC	CASSRGTGGQETQYF
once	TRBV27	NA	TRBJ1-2	TGTGCCAGCAGTTTATCCCCAACAGGGTTCCCGTTCTATGGCTACACCTTC	CASSLSPTGFPFYGYTF
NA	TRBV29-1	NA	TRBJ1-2	TGCAGCGTTGTGGAGGCGGGCTATGGCTACACCTTC	CSVVEAGYGYTF
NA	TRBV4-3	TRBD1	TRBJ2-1	TGCGCCAGCAGCCAAGATATTTTGGGGGACAGCTACAATGAGCAGTTCTTC	CASSQDILGDSYNEQFF
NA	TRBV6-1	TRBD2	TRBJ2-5	TGTGCCAGCAGTGAAACGGGACTAGCATACGAGACCCAGTACTTC	CASSETGLAYETQYF
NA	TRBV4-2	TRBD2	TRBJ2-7	TGTGCCAGCAGCCACCCTGGGGCTAGCGGCCCAGCCCCCTACGAGCAGTACTTC	CASSHPGASGPAPYEQYF
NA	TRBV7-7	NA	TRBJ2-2	TGTGCTAGCAGCTTAGTCTTTACGGCGAACACCGGGGAGCTGTTTTTT	CASSLVFTANTGELFF
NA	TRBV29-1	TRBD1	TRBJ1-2	TGCAGCGCTAAACAGGGGGCAGCCTATGGCTACACCTTC	CSAKQGAAYGYTF
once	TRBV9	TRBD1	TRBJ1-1	TGTGCCAGCAGCCCTGGGACAGGGAGGATCAACACTGAAGCTTTCTTT	CASSPGTGRINTEAFF
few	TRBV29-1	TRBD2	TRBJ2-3	TGCAGCGTCCGAGGACTAGCGGGGAGGAGCACAGATACGCAGTATTTT	CSVRGLAGRSTDTQYF
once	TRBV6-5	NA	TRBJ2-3	TGTGCCAGCAGTTACACGGGTGCAGATACGCAGTATTTT	CASSYTGADTQYF
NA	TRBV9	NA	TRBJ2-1	TGTGCCAGCAGCGTACGCAGTCAGGGTTACGGTAGCGGCACTTACAATGAGCAGTTCTTC	CASSVRSQGYGSGTYNEQFF
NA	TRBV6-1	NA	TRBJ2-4	TGTGCCAGCAGTGCCCCCTTGGGGGCAGTAAACAACATTCAGTACTTC	CASSAPLGAVNNIQYF
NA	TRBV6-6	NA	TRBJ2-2	TGTGCCAGCAGTTACTCGGCGGAGATGAACACCGGGGAGCTGTTTTTT	CASSYSAEMNTGELFF
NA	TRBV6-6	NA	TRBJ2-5	TGTGCCAGCTTCCCGGCGCAGGGTTGGGAGACCCAGTACTTC	CASFPAQGWETQYF
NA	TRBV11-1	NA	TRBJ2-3	TGTGCCAGCAGCTTACGAGGAGGCACAGATACGCAGTATTTT	CASSLRGGTDTQYF
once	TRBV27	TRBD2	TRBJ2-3	TGTGCCAGCAGTAGACCCGAGGGCGGGAGAAAAGATACGCAGTATTTT	CASSRPEGGRKDTQYF
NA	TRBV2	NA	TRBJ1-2	TGTGCCAGCAGCGGAGGAAGGACTAACTATGGCTACACCTTC	CASSGGRTNYGYTF
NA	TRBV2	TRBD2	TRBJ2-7	TGTGCCAGCGGACTAGCGCACACCTACGAGCAGTACTTC	CASGLAHTYEQYF
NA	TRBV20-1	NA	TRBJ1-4	TGCAGTGTTACAGCCGGTGAAAAACTGTTTTTT	CSVTAGEKLFF
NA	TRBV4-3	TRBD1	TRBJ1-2	TGCGCCAGCAGCCAAGCTCCGACAGGGGGCTATGGCTACACCTTC	CASSQAPTGGYGYTF
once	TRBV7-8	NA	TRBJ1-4	TGTGCCAGCAGCTTCGGGCGACAGAGATCCCTAGAAAAACTGTTTTTT	CASSFGRQRSLEKLFF
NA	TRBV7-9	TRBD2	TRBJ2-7	TGTGCCAGCAGCCCAGGACGGACTAGCGGTTCCTACGAGCAGTACTTC	CASSPGRTSGSYEQYF
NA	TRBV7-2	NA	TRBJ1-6	TGTGCCAGCAGCTCAGGGCCCTATAATTCACCCCTCCACTTT	CASSSGPYNSPLHF
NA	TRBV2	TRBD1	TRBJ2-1	TGTGCCAGCAGGGTCCAGGGGGCCTCCTACAATGAGCAGTTCTTC	CASRVQGASYNEQFF
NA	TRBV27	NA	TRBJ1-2	TGTGCCAGCAGTTCAGGGGCCCACTATGGCTACACCTTC	CASSSGAHYGYTF
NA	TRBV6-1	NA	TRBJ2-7	TGTGCCAGCAGTGAATACTCCTCGGGGTACTCCTACGAGCAGTACTTC	CASSEYSSGYSYEQYF
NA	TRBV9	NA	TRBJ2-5	TGTGCCAGCAGCGTAGGTGGGGCCCCGGAGACCCAGTACTTC	CASSVGGAPETQYF
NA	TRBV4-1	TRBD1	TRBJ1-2	TGCGCCAGCAGCCAAGAGACAGGGTTGCCCTATGGCTACACCTTC	CASSQETGLPYGYTF
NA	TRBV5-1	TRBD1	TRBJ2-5	TGCGCCAGCAGCTCCCGACAGGGATTGAGGGAGACCCAGTACTTC	CASSSRQGLRETQYF
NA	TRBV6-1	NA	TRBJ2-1	TGTGCCAGCAGGGAGTTTATCAACGGTGAGCAGTTCTTC	CASREFINGEQFF
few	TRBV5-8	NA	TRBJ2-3	TGTGCCAGCAGCGGGCAGACAGAGACAGATACGCAGTATTTT	CASSGQTETDTQYF
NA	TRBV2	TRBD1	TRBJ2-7	TGTGCCAGCAGTGAAGTGACAGGGGGCCCTCCCTACGAGCAGTACTTC	CASSEVTGGPPYEQYF
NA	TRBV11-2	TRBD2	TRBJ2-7	TGTGCCAGCAGCTTAGTCCAGCGGGGGAACTACGAGCAGTACTTC	CASSLVQRGNYEQYF
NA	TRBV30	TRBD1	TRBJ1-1	TGTGCCTGGGCCCCCCTAACAGGGGGCAACACTGAAGCTTTCTTT	CAWAPLTGGNTEAFF
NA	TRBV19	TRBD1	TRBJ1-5	TGTGCCAGTAGGGGACAGGGGAGGCAGCCCCAGCATTTT	CASRGQGRQPQHF
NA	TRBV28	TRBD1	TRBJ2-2	TGTGCCAGCAGTTTAAGGGACAGGGCGATCACCGGGGAGCTGTTTTTT	CASSLRDRAITGELFF
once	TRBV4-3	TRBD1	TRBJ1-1	TGCGCCAGCAGGCCGGGACAGAGAAGGAACACTGAAGCTTTCTTT	CASRPGQRRNTEAFF
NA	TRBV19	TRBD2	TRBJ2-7	TGTGCCAGTAGTACCGGGGGACTAGCCCACTACGAGCAGTACTTC	CASSTGGLAHYEQYF
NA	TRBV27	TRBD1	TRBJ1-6	TGTGCCAGCAGTTCGGGACAGGGATTCCCCCTTAATTCACCCCTCCACTTT	CASSSGQGFPLNSPLHF
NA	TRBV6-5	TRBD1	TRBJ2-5	TGTGCCAGCAGTTACGACAGGGGCATCCAAGAGACCCAGTACTTC	CASSYDRGIQETQYF
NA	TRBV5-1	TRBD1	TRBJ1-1	TGCGCCAGCCGAGATCCGGGACAGGGGGGGACGGCTTTCTTT	CASRDPGQGGTAFF
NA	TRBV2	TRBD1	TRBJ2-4	TGTGCCAGCACCGGACAGGGCCTAGCCAAAAACATTCAGTACTTC	CASTGQGLAKNIQYF
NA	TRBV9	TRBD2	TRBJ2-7	TGTGCCAGCAGCGTAAGTCCCGCGGGGGGGGCGACGGGAGAGCAGTACTTC	CASSVSPAGGATGEQYF
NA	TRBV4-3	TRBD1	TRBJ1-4	TGCGCCAGCAGCCAAGCGGGACAGGCCTCTGGGGAAAAACTGTTTTTT	CASSQAGQASGEKLFF